Detailed here is one T cell receptor beta chain. Its antigen is unknown. Autoimmune disease history or systemic immunosuppression excluded patients. Only in-frame clones appear in the TCRdb table, and some are missing; sequencing was by immunoSEQ multiplex PCR. The sample shows tens of thousands of clones, about 80% of them seen only once. The sample is drawn from a study of OX40 agonist ivuxolimab in advanced cancers. The overall study: The mean age was approximately 60 years, ranging from about 20 to 90, with roughly four fifths of participants male.

CDR1 and CDR2 from the germline V gene are SNHLY and FYNNEI. Trimming stripped 5 bases from V and 6 bases from J, with 14 bases between. The CDR3 is 13 residues long. Points from the study as a whole: Doses of 0.1 to 3.0 mg/kg were accompanied by clonal expansion of CD4+ and CD8+ blood T cells by week 6. With doses of 0.1-3.0 mg/kg, partial responders showed among the lowest clonal expansion.

The sequencing used CD4+ or CD8+ T cells sorted from blood, collected in a trial of the OX40 agonist ivuxolimab. This chain uses TRBV2 with TRBJ2-7; D gene ambiguous. The TCR was taken from an adult with an advanced solid tumor such as melanoma, head and neck, liver or kidney cancer. The CDR3 region is CASSRSLAVEQYF. Here the CDR3 DNA reads TGTGCCAGCAGTCGCTCGCTGGCAGTCGAGCAGTACTTC.